This is a list of T cell receptor beta chains from one sample in a study of blood T cell repertoires in COVID-19. Method: immunoSEQ multiplex PCR; TCRdb's copy keeps in-frame clones and lacks some. The table has 200,000 to 250,000 clones, 80% to 90% seen once; the top ten hold 2.2%. Sequenced sample: peripheral blood. These receptors all come from a man aged 25 to 40 who had recovered from COVID-19. CDR3s include the opening cysteine and the closing phenylalanine or tryptophan. The order of the fields is V gene, J gene, clone size, D gene, CDR3 DNA, CDR3 protein. A D gene is named only where the DNA matches it firmly. Clone size is stated in some rows and not others, as once, few, many or a class when expanded.

v_gene: TRBV4-3
j_gene: TRBJ2-7
abundance: NA
d_gene: TRBD2
CDR3nt: TGCGCCAGCAGCCAAGAAGGGACTAGCGGGGTCTACGAGCAGTACTTC
CDR3aa: CASSQEGTSGVYEQYF

v_gene: TRBV19
j_gene: TRBJ1-2
abundance: once
d_gene: NA
CDR3nt: TGTGCCAGTACGGCAGGGTCGTATGGCTACACCTTC
CDR3aa: CASTAGSYGYTF

v_gene: TRBV7-2
j_gene: TRBJ2-5
abundance: NA
d_gene: TRBD2
CDR3nt: TGTGCCAGCAGCTTAGCCGGGGGGGCATGGGAGACCCAGTACTTC
CDR3aa: CASSLAGGAWETQYF

v_gene: TRBV11-2
j_gene: TRBJ2-5
abundance: NA
d_gene: TRBD2
CDR3nt: TGTGCCAGCAGCTTAGATCGGGCGGGGGGGCGCAGCGAAGAGACCCAGTACTTC
CDR3aa: CASSLDRAGGRSEETQYF

v_gene: TRBV4-3
j_gene: TRBJ2-2
abundance: NA
d_gene: TRBD1
CDR3nt: TGCGCCAGCAGCCGCCTCAGGGGGCGGTGGCTGTTTTTT
CDR3aa: CASSRLRGRWLFF

v_gene: TRBV7-2
j_gene: TRBJ1-2
abundance: once
d_gene: TRBD1
CDR3nt: TGTGCCAGCAGCTTATGGGACAGCCCCTACTATGGCTACACCTTC
CDR3aa: CASSLWDSPYYGYTF

v_gene: TRBV18
j_gene: TRBJ2-1
abundance: NA
d_gene: NA
CDR3nt: TGTGCCAGCTCACCGGAGAGAAACCTCTACAATGAGCAGTTCTTC
CDR3aa: CASSPERNLYNEQFF

v_gene: TRBV5-4
j_gene: TRBJ2-7
abundance: NA
d_gene: TRBD1
CDR3nt: TGTGCCAGCAGCTCTCCCTGGGGGACAGGGTACCACGAGCAGTACTTC
CDR3aa: CASSSPWGTGYHEQYF

v_gene: TRBV30
j_gene: TRBJ2-7
abundance: NA
d_gene: TRBD2
CDR3nt: TGTGCCTGGAGTGTGGCGGCTAGCGGCTACGAGCAGTACTTC
CDR3aa: CAWSVAASGYEQYF

v_gene: TRBV5-1
j_gene: TRBJ1-1
abundance: once
d_gene: NA
CDR3nt: TGCGCCAGCAGCCCAATCGCAGGTAACACTGAAGCTTTCTTT
CDR3aa: CASSPIAGNTEAFF

v_gene: TRBV30
j_gene: TRBJ1-1
abundance: NA
d_gene: NA
CDR3nt: TGTGCCTGGAGCGGGGGAATCGCGAAGTCGGCGAACACTGAAGCTTTCTTT
CDR3aa: CAWSGGIAKSANTEAFF

v_gene: TRBV3-1/TRBV3-2
j_gene: TRBJ1-2
abundance: NA
d_gene: TRBD1
CDR3nt: TGTGCCAGCAGCCAATTTGACAGGGTCCATGGCTACACCTTC
CDR3aa: CASSQFDRVHGYTF

v_gene: TRBV19
j_gene: TRBJ2-2
abundance: NA
d_gene: NA
CDR3nt: TGTGCCAGTAGGGAGGGCGGGGAGCTGTTTTTT
CDR3aa: CASREGGELFF

v_gene: TRBV7-9
j_gene: TRBJ2-1
abundance: NA
d_gene: NA
CDR3nt: TGTGCCAGCAGCTTGCGGGATAGCTCCTACAATGAGCAGTTCTTC
CDR3aa: CASSLRDSSYNEQFF

v_gene: TRBV4-2
j_gene: TRBJ1-6
abundance: once
d_gene: NA
CDR3nt: TGTGCCAGCAGCCCCCCGGGTCCGATTAATTCACCCCTCCACTTT
CDR3aa: CASSPPGPINSPLHF

v_gene: TRBV30
j_gene: TRBJ2-5
abundance: NA
d_gene: TRBD1
CDR3nt: TGTGCCTGTTTTACGGACAGGCCGCCTCAAGAGACCCAGTACTTC
CDR3aa: CACFTDRPPQETQYF

v_gene: TRBV18
j_gene: TRBJ2-3
abundance: NA
d_gene: TRBD2
CDR3nt: TGTGCCAGCTCACCACTGTTACTAGCGGGGAACACAGATACGCAGTATTTT
CDR3aa: CASSPLLLAGNTDTQYF